This TCR beta chain came from a study of T cell responses to AZD1222 COVID-19 vaccine. The assay was immunoSEQ multiplex PCR, and TCRdb's table has in-frame clones only and misses some. The table shows under 95,000 clones, with around 88% occurring only once. Points on this clone: As yet, its antigen is unknown.

General study findings and limits: Only a handful of AZD1222 recipients, about six in all, had baseline seropositivity. There were vaccine-associated CD4 TCRs across spike, dominant at 160-218 and 743-854. Most donors were white British, females outnumbered males, and clonal diversity was possibly underestimated.

The analysis combined second doses at about 4 or about 12 weeks. Deletions cut 3 bases from V and 0 bases from J, with 9 bases between. The length of the CDR3 is 14 residues. CDR1 is SGDLS and CDR2 is YYNGEE in the germline V gene. This specimen was peripheral blood, taken 28 days after the second AZD1222 dose. V and J are TRBV9 and TRBJ1-1; D perhaps matches TRBD1 (5 bases). The sequence came from an adult who received the AZD1222 COVID-19 vaccine. The CDR3 bases are TGTGCCAGCAGCGCGACAGTTATGAACACTGAAGCTTTCTTT. This gives the protein CASSATVMNTEAFF.